These 18 T cell receptor beta chains originate from one sample sequenced in a study of CD8 T cells in ankylosing spondylitis (dated by TCRdb to the late 2010s). Findings and caveats that apply to the study as a whole: A TCR beta motif made up of several highly homologous amino acid variants appeared to be characteristic of blood from ankylosing spondylitis patients.

For these receptors, no antigen is known. The library was produced with 5' RACE. The instrument was an Illumina HiSeq 2500. TCRdb cleaned the public reads at Q25 with fastp, built clones with MiXCR and kept in-frame beta chains. CDR3 protein sequences are deduplicated, and each keeps its most common genes and DNA. Across this sample there are fewer than 550,000 distinct CDR3 sequences, with about 5.4% seen only once. Under 4.5% of the sample is held by the ten biggest clonotypes. The sequenced material came from blood, either unsorted or a sorted T cell fraction (not recorded which). The receptor set was obtained from a male donor with ankylosing spondylitis.

The rearrangement uses TRBV11-2 and TRBJ2-1; D possibly corresponds to TRBD2 (5 bases). Germline V gene data show CDR1 as SGHAT and CDR2 as FQNNGV. Trimming shortened V by 5 bases and J by 7 bases, and 27 bases separated the two germline ends. This CDR3 is built from 18 residues. The CDR3 DNA sequence: TGTGCCAGCAGCCCAATAACATATTTCGTGAGGGATAGAAATGAGCAGTTCTTC. It yields the protein CASSPITYFVRDRNEQFF.

This clonotype occurred many times. The rearrangement links TRBV6-1 to TRBJ2-2; weak D call: TRBD1 (5 bases). The CDR3 is 14 residues long. Germline CDR1 is MNHNS and CDR2 is SASEGT. V lost 8 bases, J lost 4 bases, and 14 bases lay in between. CDR3 coding DNA: TGTGCCAGCCAAAGGGGCGGCGGCACCGGGGAGCTGTTTTTT. Translating gives CASQRGGGTGELFF.

In its sample, this clonotype was seen many times. The V call is TRBV15, the J call TRBJ1-2, with 8 bases identical to TRBD1. This CDR3 has 16 amino acids. The germline V gene has CDR1 LNHNV and CDR2 YYDKDF (reference sequence). The J segment lost 8 bases and the V segment lost 5 bases, leaving 16 bases of the junction unmatched. CDR3 bases: TGTGCCACCAGCCGGCCCACGGCCAGGGGGCATAGAGGCTACACCTTC. Amino acid sequence: CATSRPTARGHRGYTF.

This clonotype was seen many times. V and J are TRBV7-2 and TRBJ2-7; the D gene is possibly TRBD2 (6 bases). V was clipped by 4 bases and J by 3 bases, with 13 bases between them. The germline CDR1 and CDR2 sequences are SGHTA and FQGNSA. The CDR3 extends over 14 amino acids. CDR3 protein: CASSSFGGYYEQYF. The CDR3 nucleotides read TGTGCCAGCAGCTCCTTCGGGGGTTACTACGAGCAGTACTTC.

This clonotype was detected ten times or more. The V call is TRBV27, the J call TRBJ1-1; D is unresolved. CDR3 length: 13 residues. Germline V lookup: CDR1 MNHEY, CDR2 SMNVEV (reference sequence). The germline V and J ends were trimmed by 2 bases and 1 base, with 5 bases remaining between them. The CDR3 spells CASSLIGNTEAFF. As DNA, the CDR3 is TGTGCCAGCAGTTTAATTGGGAACACTGAAGCTTTCTTT.

This clonotype was seen at least ten times. CDR3 loop: CASSFLYQGEQFF. The DNA of the CDR3 is TGTGCCAGCAGCTTCCTCTACCAAGGTGAGCAGTTCTTC. The chain has TRBV7-8 and TRBJ2-1; D unclear. This CDR3 is built from 13 residues. CDR1 and CDR2 (germline): SGHVS, FQNEAQ. The V and J ends lost 3 bases and 9 bases respectively, with 12 bases between them.

This clonotype was seen ten or more times. V gene TRBV29-1 combines with J gene TRBJ1-2; 7 bases map to TRBD1. The ends lost 2 bases at V and 5 bases at J; junction bases unmatched: 11. This CDR3 has 15 residues. Germline V gene lookup returns CDR1 SQVTM and CDR2 ANQGSEA. CDR3 protein: CSVETGEGYSYGYTF. CDR3 nucleotide sequence: TGCAGCGTTGAAACAGGGGAGGGGTATAGTTATGGCTACACCTTC.

This clonotype was observed at least ten times. V is TRBV4-1 and J is TRBJ2-2; 8 nucleotides match TRBD2. V shed 1 base, J shed 5 bases, and the junction held 6 bases outside the gene matches. This CDR3 has 16 residues. The germline CDR1 and CDR2 sequences are MGHRA and YSYEKL. CDR3 protein: CASSQGPGGVTGELFF. CDR3 DNA sequence: TGCGCCAGCAGCCAAGGTCCGGGAGGGGTAACCGGGGAGCTGTTTTTT.

This clonotype was found many times. The J gene is TRBJ1-1, the V gene TRBV5-1; D perhaps matches TRBD1 (5 bases). CDR1 is SGHRS, CDR2 YFSETQ, per germline. Trimming left V 4 bases short and J 3 bases short, with 16 bases between. The CDR3 consists of 15 residues. The CDR3 spells CASSRQPIGDTEAFF. CDR3 nucleotide sequence: TGCGCCAGCAGCCGACAGCCCATTGGGGACACTGAAGCTTTCTTT.

This clonotype came up many times. V and J are TRBV10-3 and TRBJ1-1, with a weak D call TRBD1 (6 bases). The CDR3 runs 14 residues. Trimming removed 10 bases at V and 8 bases at J, with 23 bases between. Looked up from germline, CDR1 is ENHRY and CDR2 is SYGVKD. CDR3 nucleotides: TGTGCCAGCCTCCACCCAGGGGCCGGGGGGGAAGCTTTCTTT. Residues: CASLHPGAGGEAFF.

This clonotype was seen ten or more times. CDR3 sequence (DNA): TGTGCCAGCAGATCCGCCCTTAGGGACAGACATGAGCAGTTCTTC. Its translation: CASRSALRDRHEQFF. The chain employs TRBV7-9 and TRBJ2-1, with 7 bases that match TRBD1. The J segment lost 8 bases and the V segment lost 6 bases, leaving 13 bases of the junction unmatched. The CDR3 is made up of 15 amino acids. The germline V gene has CDR1 SEHNR and CDR2 FQNEAQ (reference sequence).

This clonotype came up a few times. The chain combines TRBV14 with TRBJ2-5; no definite D call. This CDR3 is built from 12 residues. Germline V gene lookup returns CDR1 SGHDN and CDR2 FVKESK. With 5 bases removed from V and 8 bases from J, the gap between germline ends came to 12 bases. The CDR3 sequence: CASSEQAPTQYF. The CDR3 DNA is TGTGCCAGCAGCGAGCAAGCCCCCACCCAGTACTTC.

Many counts were recorded for this clonotype. The chain employs TRBV7-9 and TRBJ1-3; D gene ambiguous. The V and J ends lost 2 bases and 4 bases respectively, with 3 bases between them. Looked up from germline, CDR1 is SEHNR and CDR2 is FQNEAQ (reference sequence). The CDR3 runs to 12 residues. The chain's CDR3 is CASSLRGNTIYF. The DNA for the CDR3 is TGTGCCAGCAGCTTACGGGGAAACACCATATATTTT. Filled out from reference TRBV7-9 and TRBJ1-3, the complete variable domain reads DTGVSQNPRHKITKRGQNVTFRCDPISEHNRLYWYRQTLGQGPEFLTYFQNEAQLEKSRLLSDRFSAERPKGSFSTLEIQRTEQGDSAMYLCASSLRGNTIYFGEGSWLTVV.

This clonotype was seen many times. The chain carries TRBV24-1 and TRBJ2-1; D gene unclear. There are 16 residues in the CDR3. The germline CDR1 and CDR2 sequences are KGHDR and SFDVKD. The ends were cut back, 0 bases at V and 5 bases at J, with 13 bases in the middle. CDR3 DNA sequence: TGTGCCACCAGTGATTTGCAAGCCGGTCAAAACAATGAGCAGTTCTTC. As protein: CATSDLQAGQNNEQFF.

This clonotype was detected ten times or more. The rearrangement uses TRBV29-1 and TRBJ2-3, with D tentatively TRBD2 (6 bases). The V and J ends lost 6 bases and 2 bases respectively, with 27 bases between them. The CDR3 covers 18 residues. CDR1 is SQVTM and CDR2 is ANQGSEA in the germline V gene. CDR3 protein: CSVLGGIFQGRITDTQYF. The CDR3 region has the DNA TGCAGCGTACTAGGAGGGATTTTCCAGGGCCGAATCACAGATACGCAGTATTTT.

A few counts support this clonotype. The genes are TRBV11-2 and TRBJ2-7; weak D call: TRBD2 (5 bases). The CDR3 length is 14 residues. CDR1 is SGHAT and CDR2 is FQNNGV in the germline V gene. The V gene lost 4 bases and the J gene lost 6 bases, with 16 bases spanning the gap. CDR3 bases: TGTGCCAGCAGCTCAGACCCTACTAGAGGCGAGCAGTACTTC. It yields the protein CASSSDPTRGEQYF. Variable domain in full (rest from reference TRBV11-2 and TRBJ2-7): EAGVAQSPRYKIIEKRQSVAFWCNPISGHATLYWYQQILGQGPKLLIQFQNNGVVDDSQLPKDRFSAERLKGVDSTLKIQPAKLEDSAVYLCASSSDPTRGEQYFGPGTRLTVT.

The sample holds a few counts of this clonotype. The chain employs TRBV24-1 and TRBJ2-1; tentatively, D is TRBD2 (5 bases). Deletions cut 6 bases from V and 7 bases from J, with 12 bases between. Per germline, CDR1 KGHDR and CDR2 SFDVKD. This CDR3 has 13 residues. The CDR3 spells CATSPRVMNEQFF. The CDR3 nucleotides read TGTGCCACCAGTCCGCGGGTCATGAATGAGCAGTTCTTC.

The CDR3 nucleotides are TGTGCCATCGCCGGGCTCATCCGGGGTGAGGGCTACACCTTC. It is translated as CAIAGLIRGEGYTF. The chain has TRBV10-3 and TRBJ1-2; unclear D gene. The CDR3 is made up of 14 amino acids. V was clipped by 8 bases and J by 8 bases, with 21 bases between them. The germline V gene encodes CDR1 ENHRY and CDR2 SYGVKD.